This passage covers 21 T cell receptor beta chains from one sample sequenced in a study of identical twins. TCRdb itself ran the 5' RACE reads through MiXCR, one entry per CDR3 protein. Of some 460,000 distinct CDR3 sequences listed, approximately 15% are singletons. The data also belong to a second study, concerning yellow fever vaccine responses in identical twins.

Sequencing used CD4+ T cells sorted from blood. These receptors were collected from a woman aged 18-29 years in good health.

V gene TRBV3-1 combines with J gene TRBJ2-7; D is possibly TRBD1 (6 bases). CDR3 size: 14 residues. Trimming stripped 0 bases from V and 7 bases from J, with 13 bases between. Germline V CDR1 and CDR2: LGHDT, YNNKEL (reference sequence). The CDR3 sequence is CASSQESGTSEQYF. The CDR3 DNA reads TGTGCCAGCAGCCAAGAATCCGGGACAAGTGAGCAGTACTTC.

The V gene is TRBV10-3, the J gene TRBJ1-3; 12 bases align to TRBD1. Germline V gives CDR1 ENHRY, CDR2 SYGVKD. This CDR3 is built from 15 residues. V trimming: 10 bases; J trimming: 3 bases; junction bases outside the gene matches: 7. CDR3 in DNA: TGTGCCACCACGGGACAGGGGGCTTATGGAAACACCATATATTTT. Residues: CATTGQGAYGNTIYF.

This clonotype was picked up a small number of times. V usage is TRBV5-1 and J usage is TRBJ2-1, with D possibly TRBD2 on 5 matching bases. The V gene lost 0 bases and the J gene lost 8 bases, with 15 bases spanning the gap. The germline V gene has CDR1 SGHRS and CDR2 YFSETQ. The CDR3 covers 15 residues. In DNA, the CDR3 is TGCGCCAGCAGCTTGGGGTGGAGTGGGAGTGATGAGCAGTTCTTC. Amino acids: CASSLGWSGSDEQFF.

In this sample, this clonotype turned up many times. The rearrangement joins TRBV18 to TRBJ2-5, with D tentatively TRBD1 or TRBD2 (5 bases each). Between the trimmed V and J ends, which lost 2 bases and 1 base, there was a span of 5 bases. The CDR3 is 13 residues long. Germline V gene sequence: CDR1 KGHSH, CDR2 LQKENI. The CDR3 region has the DNA TGTGCCAGCTCACCAGGGACCCAAGAGACCCAGTACTTC. Translation gives CASSPGTQETQYF.

The chain employs TRBV24-1 and TRBJ1-2, with D unresolved. Germline assignment: CDR1 KGHDR and CDR2 SFDVKD. V was cut by 3 bases and J by 4 bases, with 11 bases left in between. The CDR3 has 14 amino acids. CDR3 nucleotides: TGTGCCACCAGTGATCCTCTTGACATCTATGGCTACACCTTC. The encoded protein is CATSDPLDIYGYTF.

The chain combines TRBV12-3 or TRBV12-4 with TRBJ2-1; 8 nucleotides align to TRBD1. V shed 1 base and J 8 bases; nucleotides not matched to a gene: 7. The CDR3 is 15 residues long. The CDR3 here is CASSLGTGRPDEQFF. DNA for the CDR3: TGTGCCAGCAGTTTAGGGACAGGGCGGCCAGATGAGCAGTTCTTC.

This clonotype showed up just a few times. This chain joins TRBV7-2 and TRBJ1-4, with D possibly TRBD1 on 6 matching bases. CDR1 and CDR2 from the germline V gene are SGHTA and FQGNSA. Trimming pared 3 bases from V and 8 bases from J, leaving 10 bases between. The CDR3 covers 13 residues. This chain's CDR3 is CASSLGHGEKLFF. CDR3 coding DNA: TGTGCCAGCAGCTTGGGACACGGCGAAAAACTGTTTTTT.

The gene calls are TRBV6-6 and TRBJ2-7, with a weak D call TRBD1 (6 bases). This CDR3 has 12 amino acids. The V gene lost 7 bases and the J gene lost 4 bases, with 11 bases spanning the gap. The germline CDR1 and CDR2 sequences are MNHNY and SVGAGI (reference sequence). The CDR3 spells CASNRERYEQYF. The CDR3 region has the DNA TGTGCCAGCAACAGGGAGAGGTACGAGCAGTACTTC.

This clonotype turned up a few times. The chain carries TRBV20-1 and TRBJ2-3; D not resolved. Trimming left V 4 bases short and J 2 bases short, with 4 bases between. Looked up from germline, CDR1 is DFQATT and CDR2 is SNEGSKA (reference sequence). The CDR3 sequence is 11 residues long. CDR3: CSAKLTDTQYF. The CDR3 DNA follows: TGCAGTGCTAAACTCACAGATACGCAGTATTTT.

This clonotype was detected many times. The chain has TRBV5-1 and TRBJ2-3, with 8 bases aligning to TRBD1. Germline values: CDR1 SGHRS, CDR2 YFSETQ. CDR3 length: 15 amino acids. V lost 4 bases and J lost 2; bases outside the gene matches: 6. The DNA of the CDR3 is TGCGCCAGCAGCCAAAGGACAGGGTACACAGATACGCAGTATTTT. This gives the protein CASSQRTGYTDTQYF.

The rearrangement joins TRBV20-1 to TRBJ1-5; D unresolved. The germline CDR1 and CDR2 sequences are DFQATT and SNEGSKA (reference sequence). The CDR3 totals 14 residues. V was shortened by 6 bases and J by 5 bases, with 17 bases between the two germline ends. Written as DNA, the CDR3 is TGCAGTGCGATAACCGGGATTCAGCATCAGCCCCAGCATTTT. This translates into CSAITGIQHQPQHF.

This clonotype occurred a few times. The rearrangement joins TRBV7-9 to TRBJ2-1; maybe TRBD2 (6 bases). Germline V lookup: CDR1 SEHNR, CDR2 FQNEAQ (reference sequence). V gave up 1 base and J gave up 4 bases, with 11 bases separating them. The CDR3 is 15 residues long. This CDR3 is CASSLGGALYNEQFF. Here the CDR3 DNA reads TGTGCCAGCAGCTTAGGCGGGGCACTATACAATGAGCAGTTCTTC. The variable domain in full, with the rest retrieved from reference TRBV7-9 and TRBJ2-1, is DTGVSQNPRHKITKRGQNVTFRCDPISEHNRLYWYRQTLGQGPEFLTYFQNEAQLEKSRLLSDRFSAERPKGSFSTLEIQRTEQGDSAMYLCASSLGGALYNEQFFGPGTRLTVL.

This chain links TRBV7-2 with TRBJ2-4, with 11 bases fitting TRBD2. V shed 5 bases, J shed 6 bases, and the junction held 9 bases outside the gene matches. Germline CDR1 is SGHTA and CDR2 is FQGNSA. The CDR3 loop spans 16 amino acids. The CDR3 DNA reads TGTGCCAGCAGCCCCAGTGGACTAGCGGGTTTAAACATTCAGTACTTC. Translated: CASSPSGLAGLNIQYF.

This clonotype came up a few times. The J gene is TRBJ2-1, the V gene TRBV2; TRBD2 matches 9 bases. This CDR3 is 16 amino acids long. Germline CDR1 and CDR2: SNHLY and FYNNEI. Trimming removed 4 bases from V and 7 bases from J; junction bases left unmatched: 11. The CDR3, as DNA: TGTGCCAGCAGTGCCACACTAGCGGGCGGGGCGAATGAGCAGTTCTTC. This encodes CASSATLAGGANEQFF.

This clonotype was observed once. The J gene is TRBJ2-4, the V gene TRBV7-2, with 8 positions matching TRBD2. The CDR3 runs 17 residues. V was pared by 0 bases and J by 3 bases, with 7 bases of the junction left unmatched. Germline V gene lookup returns CDR1 SGHTA and CDR2 FQGNSA. DNA for the CDR3: TGTGCCAGCAGCTTAGCTTTAGCGGGGCCGAGCAAAAACATTCAGTACTTC. Its translation: CASSLALAGPSKNIQYF. The variable domain in full, completed from reference TRBV7-2 and TRBJ2-4, reads GAGVSQSPSNKVTEKGKDVELRCDPISGHTALYWYRQSLGQGLEFLIYFQGNSAPDKSGLPSDRFSAERTGGSVSTLTIQRTQQEDSAVYLCASSLALAGPSKNIQYFGAGTRLSVL.

This chain connects TRBV5-1 to TRBJ2-7; the D gene is possibly TRBD1 (6 bases). CDR3 length: 16 residues. Germline assignment: CDR1 SGHRS and CDR2 YFSETQ. V dropped 4 bases and J dropped 0 bases, with 17 bases sitting between them. The CDR3 nucleotides are TGCGCCAGCAGCCCGTCTCGGGACACCATCTCCTACGAGCAGTACTTC. This codes for CASSPSRDTISYEQYF.

This clonotype was seen ten or more times. The DNA for the CDR3 is TGTGCCAGCAGCCAATGGGGAACAGGGGCCAACGTCCTGACTTTC. It codes for CASSQWGTGANVLTF. The V gene is TRBV3-1, the J gene TRBJ2-6; no clear D gene. There are 15 residues in the CDR3. Looked up from germline, CDR1 is LGHDT and CDR2 is YNNKEL (reference sequence). The germline V and J ends were trimmed by 2 bases and 4 bases, with 9 bases remaining between them.

J is TRBJ1-1 and V is TRBV30; D unclear. The CDR3 covers 13 residues. The V and J ends lost 2 bases and 2 bases respectively, with 9 bases between them. Per germline, CDR1 GTSNPN and CDR2 SVGIG (reference sequence). Written as DNA, the CDR3 is TGTGCCTGGAGTTTTGTGATTAACACTGAAGCTTTCTTT. Protein sequence: CAWSFVINTEAFF.

In its sample, this clonotype was seen a few times. V and J are TRBV7-2 and TRBJ2-2; D possibly corresponds to TRBD2 (5 bases). CDR1 SGHTA and CDR2 FQGNSA come from the germline V gene. The CDR3 covers 15 residues. V was shortened by 1 base and J by 6 bases, with 12 bases between the two germline ends. The CDR3 here is CASSLGMRVAGELFF. The CDR3 DNA sequence: TGTGCCAGCAGCTTAGGGATGAGGGTCGCCGGGGAGCTGTTTTTT.

This clonotype has more than one count but fewer than ten. The V gene is TRBV12-3 or TRBV12-4, the J gene TRBJ1-4; D is unclear. CDR3 length: 14 amino acids. V gave up 3 bases and J gave up 7 bases, with 12 bases separating them. CDR3 sequence: CASSFMGGSEKLFF. CDR3 DNA: TGTGCCAGCAGTTTCATGGGCGGGTCTGAAAAACTGTTTTTT.

This clonotype was found many times. The V call is TRBV29-1, the J call TRBJ2-3, with 9 bases aligning to TRBD2. The CDR3 covers 15 residues. The V gene's germline CDR1 is SQVTM and CDR2 ANQGSEA. The trim removed 5 bases at V and 3 bases at J, leaving 9 bases unmatched. As DNA, the CDR3 is TGCAGCGTTAATTTAGCGGGAGTGGGAACAGATACGCAGTATTTT. The encoded protein is CSVNLAGVGTDTQYF.